What follows are 8 T cell receptor beta chains derived from one specimen sequenced in a study of persistence of HIV-infected CD4 T cells. This nonspecific control used anti-CD3/anti-CD28 bead stimulation of CD4+ T cells. Sorting of responding CD4+ T cells relied on upregulated CD40 ligand together with CD69. Their target antigens are unknown. This was the immunoSEQ version 4 assay in survey mode. Profiling relied on immunoSEQ multiplex PCR, and the TCRdb table lists in-frame clones only, not all of them. The sample gives about 45,000 clones, just under 90% of which show up once; 3% to 3.5% is in the top ten. The source was CD4+ T cells sorted from PBMCs after approximately 20-hour stimulation, collected from a patient who received antiretroviral therapy. The receptor set was obtained from an adult woman with HIV who was CMV-seropositive.

This chain links TRBV4-3 with TRBJ1-5; D remains ambiguous. The germline V and J ends were trimmed by 4 bases and 9 bases, with 16 bases remaining between them. Germline V gene lookup returns CDR1 LGHNA and CDR2 YSLEER. CDR3 size: 14 residues. The chain's CDR3 is CASSPTAGRAPQHF. Written as DNA, the CDR3 is TGCGCCAGCAGCCCCACCGCGGGGAGGGCGCCCCAGCATTTT.

V gene TRBV11-2 combines with J gene TRBJ1-5, with a tentative D call TRBD1 (5 bases). Trimming stripped 5 bases from V and 3 bases from J, with 11 bases between. This CDR3 spans 14 amino acids. Germline lookup yields CDR1 SGHAT and CDR2 FQNNGV. CDR3 sequence reads: CASSLDSINQPQHF. DNA of the CDR3: TGTGCCAGCAGCCTCGACAGCATCAATCAGCCCCAGCATTTT.

The V and J genes are TRBV7-9 and TRBJ1-1, with TRBD1 matching over 7 bases. Trimming removed 3 bases from V and 8 bases from J; junction bases left unmatched: 9. Per germline, CDR1 SEHNR and CDR2 FQNEAQ (reference sequence). This CDR3 region has 14 residues. The CDR3 sequence is CASSFAGGKSEAFF. CDR3 bases: TGTGCCAGCAGCTTTGCAGGGGGAAAGTCGGAAGCTTTCTTT.

The gene calls are TRBV4-3 and TRBJ1-2; D call uncertain. V was clipped by 2 bases and J by 7 bases, with 17 bases between them. The CDR3 runs to 15 residues. Germline V gives CDR1 LGHNA, CDR2 YSLEER. This CDR3 reads CASSQNIGPAGGYTF. The CDR3 DNA reads as TGCGCCAGCAGCCAAAATATTGGACCCGCGGGTGGCTACACCTTC.

The chain is built from TRBV24-1 and TRBJ2-1; D not resolved. The CDR3 length is 13 residues. CDR1 KGHDR and CDR2 SFDVKD come from the germline V gene. Trimming removed 6 bases from V and 6 bases from J, with 11 bases in between. DNA for the CDR3: TGTGCCACCAGTCTTGGGCTAGTCAATGAGCAGTTCTTC. Its protein product is CATSLGLVNEQFF.

The genes are TRBV5-4 and TRBJ2-5; 8 nucleotides line up with TRBD1. CDR1 SGHNT and CDR2 YYREEE come from the germline V gene (reference sequence). The CDR3 contains 16 residues. Trimming took 0 bases from V and 5 from J; bases not matched to a gene: 9. CDR3 in DNA: TGTGCCAGCAGCTTGGGGGCAGGGGGCGTGAGGGAGACCCAGTACTTC. Translated: CASSLGAGGVRETQYF.

CDR3: CASSSGGSRTDTQYF. Written as DNA, the CDR3 is TGTGCCAGCAGCTCAGGGGGCTCGAGGACAGATACGCAGTATTTT. This sequence joins TRBV5-4 and TRBJ2-3; 8 bases line up with TRBD1. The junction had 6 bases not matched to a gene; V was cut back by 3 bases and J by 3 bases. Germline CDR1 and CDR2: SGHNT and YYREEE (reference sequence). This CDR3 is 15 amino acids long.

V and J are TRBV7-9 and TRBJ2-1; a weak D match, TRBD2 (6 bases). The CDR3 contains 16 residues. V lost 1 base, J lost 8 bases, and 18 bases lay in between. Per the germline V gene, CDR1 is SEHNR and CDR2 is FQNEAQ (reference sequence). CDR3 nucleotide sequence: TGTGCCAGCAGCTTAGTAGGACTACCGCCAAAGGATGAGCAGTTCTTC. It encodes CASSLVGLPPKDEQFF.